This T cell receptor beta chain appears in the sequencing data of a study of beta chain features in type 1 diabetes. Points from the study as a whole: Significant though moderate, a shortening of TCRB CDR3s appeared in all four CD4+ subsets of Type 1 diabetes patients.

Of note for this clone: The target antigen is unknown.

On average, the one heparinised blood draw given by each donor was approximately 100 mL. By way of CD45RO/CCR7/CD25/CD127/CD95/CD27, the CD4+ regulatory, stem cell-like memory, central memory and naive cells were sorted. The investigators reverse transcribed all of the isolated RNA, so they sequenced expressed TCRB transcripts. The assay was immunoSEQ multiplex PCR, and TCRdb's table has in-frame clones only and misses some. The sample gives under 250,000 clones, roughly 13% of which show up once; about 0.027% is in the top ten. The clonotype comes from a woman aged 40 to 49 in good health. Specimen: naive CD4+ T cells from blood.

The CDR3 spells CASSKNGGVWNEQFF. The CDR3 DNA is TGTGCCAGCAGCAAAAACGGGGGGGTGTGGAATGAGCAGTTCTTC. The rearrangement uses TRBV9 and TRBJ2-1, with 8 nucleotides matching TRBD2. The junction had 10 bases not matched to a gene; V was cut back by 4 bases and J by 7 bases. The CDR3 extends over 15 amino acids. Germline V gene sequence: CDR1 SGDLS, CDR2 YYNGEE.